This section outlines one TCR beta chain sequence together with its context. Its antigen is not yet known. No quality values exist for individual bases; no much larger clone is one base distant. Collaborating institutions collected whole blood in K2EDTA tubes following their own protocols. For TCRbeta analysis, collaborators shipped samples as frozen whole blood, isolated PBMCs, or DNA extracted from either of those sample types. The entry originates in a study of blood T cell repertoires in COVID-19 (dated by TCRdb to 2020 to 2022). General notes on the study: The collaborator samples originated in the United States, Italy and Spain and spanned the acute and convalescent phases of COVID-19. The prospective study material was composed of cDNA or gDNA derived from T cells, B-cell-depleted T cells, or PBMCs. Subjects who had been exposed to COVID-19, were actively infected with it, or had recovered from it provided the deeply sampled blood TCRbeta repertoires that made up the dataset. The repertoires were released in a freely available public database meant as a resource for research on the immune response to SARS-CoV-2. Samples came from the ongoing ImmuneRACE study (first 160 participants) plus 1,254 subjects from 6 global collaborators. Nearly every sample came with metadata listing a de-identified subject ID, COVID-19 status, age in years and sex. Where HLA class I and class II types were available, the types were taken from metadata supplied by the sample provider, not from assay-based typing.

The immunoSEQ Assay, a bias-controlled multiplex PCR, was used to amplify TCRbeta CDR3 regions from genomic DNA. Regarding the original processing steps: The number of nucleated cells in each sample was estimated by amplification of reference gene primers within the assay. To quantify the absolute abundance of each unique TCRbeta CDR3 rearrangement, sequence reads were collapsed and filtered. Productive Simpson clonality was computed per sample as the square root of Simpson's diversity index over productive rearrangements. Held by TCRdb, this immuneACCESS table contains in-frame sequences only and omits some clones. Under half of the omission traces to an unresolved V gene where checked; the cause of the rest is unknown. V, J and clone size derive from that table, while D and trimming were established from the DNA sequence. This sample gives 200,000 to 250,000 clones in total; 82% of them show up just once. About 3.9% of the sample is held by the ten biggest clonotypes.

The full study reports these points: The quantity of clinical and demographic metadata differed by source and by participant and was supplied without curation.

The CDR3 holds 15 amino acids from the cysteine to the phenylalanine. Only the CDR3 region is kept as DNA, spanning 45 bases read in frame from base 1. Per the germline V gene (reference sequence), MNHNY is the CDR1 and SVGAGI is the CDR2. V was cut back by 0 bases and J by 9 bases, leaving a gap of 12 bases between them. This clonotype was obtained from an elderly woman with acute or convalescent COVID-19. The chain links TRBV6-6 with TRBJ1-6; TRBD1 is perhaps the D gene, given 5 matching bases. Specimen: peripheral blood. CDR3 reads: CASSYSQGERSPLHF. The sequence in DNA is TGTGCCAGCAGTTACTCCCAGGGTGAGCGTTCACCCCTCCACTTT.